A single sample is the source of the 23 T cell receptor beta chains below, sequenced in a study of control samples from healthy donors and cancer patients. TCRdb keeps only in-frame clones here, not all; method: immunoSEQ multiplex PCR. The sample has more than 95,000 clones; roughly nine tenths are singletons. The sample consisted of PBMCs. Every receptor here comes from a woman between 45 and 65 years old with colorectal cancer.

This chain connects TRBV11-1 to TRBJ1-1; D is possibly TRBD1 (5 bases). The V end was cut by 3 bases, the J end by 3 bases, with 11 bases between. CDR1 is SGHAT, CDR2 FQDESV, per germline (reference sequence). The length of the CDR3 is 14 residues. CDR3 in amino acids: CASSFAQGDTEAFF. For the CDR3, the DNA is TGTGCCAGCAGCTTCGCGCAGGGCGACACTGAAGCTTTCTTT.

The V and J genes are TRBV5-1 and TRBJ2-3; the match to TRBD2 covers 13 bases. This CDR3 has 17 residues. The ends lost 0 bases at V and 8 bases at J; junction bases unmatched: 9. Germline lookup yields CDR1 SGHRS and CDR2 YFSETQ. CDR3 DNA: TGCGCCAGCAGCTTGGCCAGGACTAGCGGGAGAGCGGGTACGCAGTATTTT. Translating it yields CASSLARTSGRAGTQYF.

The rearrangement links TRBV28 to TRBJ1-2; weak D call: TRBD1 (5 bases). V was pared by 6 bases and J by 8 bases, with 13 bases between. Germline CDR1 reads MDHEN; CDR2 reads SYDVKM. This CDR3 has 12 amino acids. DNA for the CDR3: TGTGCCAGCAGGAGTGGGGGTGTGGGCTACACCTTC. This codes for CASRSGGVGYTF.

The gene calls are TRBV30 and TRBJ2-1; 11 bases fit TRBD2. Trimming at V came to 6 bases and at J to 8 bases, leaving 6 bases not matched to a gene. Germline assignment: CDR1 GTSNPN and CDR2 SVGIG (reference sequence). This CDR3 is 13 amino acids long. In DNA, the CDR3 is TGTGCCTGCCAGGGACTAGCGGATGATGAGCAGTTCTTC. Protein product: CACQGLADDEQFF.

The genes are TRBV9 and TRBJ2-1; D gene uncertain. The CDR3 loop spans 15 amino acids. CDR1 is SGDLS and CDR2 is YYNGEE in the germline V gene. V lost 1 base and J lost 4, with 12 bases in between. The CDR3 loop is CASSVMFGSYNEQFF. The DNA of the CDR3 is TGTGCCAGCAGCGTAATGTTCGGCAGTTACAATGAGCAGTTCTTC.

V usage is TRBV20-1 and J usage is TRBJ1-1; D uncertain. V was pared by 0 bases and J by 11 bases, with 10 bases between. CDR1 and CDR2 from the germline V gene are DFQATT and SNEGSKA (reference sequence). The CDR3 length is 11 residues. The CDR3: CSARDPLKAFF. CDR3 DNA: TGCAGTGCTAGAGATCCCCTTAAGGCTTTCTTT.

This chain uses TRBV12-3 or TRBV12-4 with TRBJ1-1; no firm D call. Trimming pared 6 bases from V and 5 bases from J, leaving 10 bases between. There are 12 residues in the CDR3. This CDR3 reads CASSPLGTEAFF. Here the CDR3 DNA reads TGTGCCAGCAGCCCCCTGGGTACTGAAGCTTTCTTT.

CDR3 DNA sequence: TGTGCCAGCAGTCGTTGGGAGGACCTACTCGGCCGGGCGCGAGAGCAGTACTTC. This gives the protein CASSRWEDLLGRAREQYF. The rearrangement links TRBV7-6 to TRBJ2-7; D is possibly TRBD2 (6 bases). CDR3 length: 18 residues. CDR1 and CDR2 from the germline V gene are SGHVS and FNYEAQ. Trimming took off 6 bases at V and 7 bases at J, with 31 bases between the two ends.

The chain joins TRBV5-4 to TRBJ2-2; 7 nucleotides match TRBD1. The V gene's germline CDR1 is SGHNT and CDR2 YYREEE (reference sequence). V lost 4 bases to trimming and J lost 6 bases; unmatched junction nucleotides: 18. The CDR3 spans 18 residues. CDR3 bases: TGTGCCAGCAGCAAAAAGACAGGGTCGGTTCTTGCGTCCGGGGAGCTGTTTTTT. Translated: CASSKKTGSVLASGELFF.

This clone was observed once. The V gene is TRBV5-1, the J gene TRBJ1-1; D is uncertain. Per the germline V gene, CDR1 is SGHRS and CDR2 is YFSETQ. This CDR3 comprises 15 residues. Trimming cost V 0 bases and J 2 bases, with 11 bases left between them. The CDR3 region is CASSLVSSGNTEAFF. The CDR3 DNA follows: TGCGCCAGCAGCTTGGTTTCTTCGGGCAACACTGAAGCTTTCTTT.

The gene calls are TRBV12-5 and TRBJ2-7; D assignment may be TRBD1 or TRBD2 (5 bases each). The CDR3 length is 15 residues. Trimming took off 4 bases at V and 2 bases at J, with 15 bases between the two ends. CDR1 is LGHNT, CDR2 FRNRAP, per germline. The CDR3 loop reads CASGSRFGTPYEQYF. The CDR3 nucleotides read TGTGCTAGTGGTTCGCGATTTGGGACGCCCTACGAGCAGTACTTC. The complete variable domain, with remaining parts taken from reference TRBV12-5 and TRBJ2-7, reads DARVTQTPRHKVTEMGQEVTMRCQPILGHNTVFWYRQTMMQGLELLAYFRNRAPLDDSGMPKDRFSAEMPDATLATLKIQPSEPRDSAVYFCASGSRFGTPYEQYFGPGTRLTVT.

The V and J genes are TRBV2 and TRBJ2-3; tentative D call: TRBD2 (6 bases). The CDR3 sequence is 15 residues long. V shed 3 bases and J shed 1 base, with 11 bases lying between them. CDR1 is SNHLY and CDR2 is FYNNEI in the germline V gene. CDR3 in amino acids: CASSEVGTRTDTQYF. The CDR3 coding sequence is TGTGCCAGCAGTGAGGTCGGGACTCGCACAGATACGCAGTATTTT.

The genes are TRBV9 and TRBJ1-3; 8 bases fit TRBD1. Germline V gene lookup returns CDR1 SGDLS and CDR2 YYNGEE. The V segment lost 4 bases and the J segment 4 bases; nucleotides outside the gene matches: 4. This CDR3 contains 14 residues. Written as DNA, the CDR3 is TGTGCCAGCAGCCCCCGGACAGGGGGAAACACCATATATTTT. Translated: CASSPRTGGNTIYF.

The V call is TRBV6-1, the J call TRBJ1-2, with 7 bases lining up with TRBD1. Germline V lookup: CDR1 MNHNS, CDR2 SASEGT. This CDR3 has 16 amino acids. V shed 3 bases, J shed 4 bases, and the junction held 11 bases outside the gene matches. In nucleotides, the CDR3 is TGTGCCAGCAGTGATATTACCGGGACAGTCATCTATGGCTACACCTTC. Translating gives CASSDITGTVIYGYTF.

The chain carries TRBV2 and TRBJ2-2, with 12 bases fitting TRBD2. The V gene end was trimmed by 4 bases and the J gene end by 4 bases; junction bases not matched to a gene: 1. The CDR3 runs 15 residues. Germline V gene data show CDR1 as SNHLY and CDR2 as FYNNEI. This chain's CDR3 is CASSALAGGTGELFF. The CDR3 DNA reads as TGTGCCAGCAGTGCACTAGCGGGGGGCACCGGGGAGCTGTTTTTT.

This chain uses TRBV5-4 with TRBJ2-1, with 10 bases matching TRBD2. V lost 4 bases, J lost 1 base, and 5 bases stayed unmatched. The CDR3 length is 16 residues. Germline CDR1 is SGHNT and CDR2 is YYREEE (reference sequence). CDR3 nucleotide sequence: TGTGCCAGCAGCACCATACTAGCGGGGTCCTACAATGAGCAGTTCTTC. This sequence encodes CASSTILAGSYNEQFF.

The V gene is TRBV6-4, the J gene TRBJ2-2, with D unclear. CDR3 size: 16 residues. Germline V lookup: CDR1 MRHNA, CDR2 SNTAGT. Trimming cost V 1 base and J 4 bases, with 13 bases left between them. The CDR3, as DNA: TGTGCCAGCAGTGACTTACCCCTACGTTTCACCGGGGAGCTGTTTTTT. Residues: CASSDLPLRFTGELFF.

This sequence joins TRBV19 and TRBJ2-4; D is possibly TRBD2 (5 bases). The CDR3 spans 15 residues. V was clipped by 5 bases and J by 0 bases, with 11 bases between them. CDR1 is LNHDA and CDR2 is SQIVND in the germline V gene (reference sequence). CDR3 residues: CASSSQGLAKNIQYF. CDR3 nucleotide sequence: TGTGCCAGTAGTTCACAAGGACTAGCCAAAAACATTCAGTACTTC.

The genes are TRBV19 and TRBJ2-1, with D possibly being TRBD1 or TRBD2 (5 bases each). This CDR3 comprises 17 residues. With 0 bases removed from V and 10 bases from J, the gap between germline ends came to 22 bases. The germline V gene has CDR1 LNHDA and CDR2 SQIVND (reference sequence). The CDR3 sequence is CASSIEGRIPRLREQFF. CDR3 nucleotide sequence: TGTGCCAGTAGTATAGAGGGACGCATCCCACGACTCAGGGAGCAGTTCTTC.

The chain recombines TRBV7-8 with TRBJ2-3; possible D gene TRBD2, 6 bases. V shed 2 bases and J shed 2 bases, with 11 bases lying between them. Germline CDR1 reads SGHVS; CDR2 reads FQNEAQ. This CDR3 is built from 15 residues. The CDR3 sequence: CASSLWRGNTDTQYF. The CDR3 DNA sequence: TGTGCCAGCAGCTTATGGCGGGGAAACACAGATACGCAGTATTTT.

This clone was picked up one time. The CDR3 sequence is CASSLVFGETQYF. The DNA for the CDR3 is TGTGCCAGCAGCTTAGTCTTCGGGGAGACCCAGTACTTC. This chain links TRBV11-3 with TRBJ2-5, with D unclear. Germline CDR1 reads SGHNT; CDR2 reads YENEEA. This CDR3 is 13 amino acids long. Trimming removed 1 base from V and 5 bases from J, with 8 bases in between.

The V gene is TRBV6-5, the J gene TRBJ2-7; D is uncertain. Germline CDR1 is MNHEY and CDR2 is SVGAGI. The length of the CDR3 is 14 residues. The V end was cut by 2 bases, the J end by 4 bases, with 12 bases between. CDR3 DNA: TGTGCCAGCAGTTACGCGAGAATTGGGTACGAGCAGTACTTC. Its protein is CASSYARIGYEQYF.

V usage is TRBV6-5 and J usage is TRBJ2-2; TRBD2 is a possible D gene (6 bases). V lost 5 bases and J 7 bases, leaving 17 bases between the germline ends. The CDR3 length is 15 residues. Germline CDR1 MNHEY, CDR2 SVGAGI. The CDR3 loop reads CASSPGLSLHGELFF. The CDR3, as DNA: TGTGCCAGCAGTCCGGGACTCAGTCTTCACGGGGAGCTGTTTTTT.